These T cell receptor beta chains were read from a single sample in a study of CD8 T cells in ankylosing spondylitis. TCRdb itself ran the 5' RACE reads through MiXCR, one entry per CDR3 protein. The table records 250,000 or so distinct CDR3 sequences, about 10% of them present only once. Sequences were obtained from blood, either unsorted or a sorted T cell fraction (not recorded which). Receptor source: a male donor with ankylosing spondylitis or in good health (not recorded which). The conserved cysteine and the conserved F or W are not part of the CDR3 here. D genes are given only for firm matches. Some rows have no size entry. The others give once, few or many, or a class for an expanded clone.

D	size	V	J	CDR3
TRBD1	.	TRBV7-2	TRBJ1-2	ASSPRQGVNYGYT
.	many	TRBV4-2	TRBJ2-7	ASSQDLGQLEQY
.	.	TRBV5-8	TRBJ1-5	ASSLALDQPQH
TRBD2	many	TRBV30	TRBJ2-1	AWRGLAGPSKEQF
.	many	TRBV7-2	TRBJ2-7	ASSLYYEQY
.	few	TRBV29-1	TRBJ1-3	SVEGVFGGELNTIY
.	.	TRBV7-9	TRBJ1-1	ASSLEGLSRVDEAF
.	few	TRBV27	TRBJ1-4	ASRKLVATNEKLF
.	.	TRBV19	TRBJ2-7	ASSIDLRAGTYEQY
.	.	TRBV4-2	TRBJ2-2	ASSQGGFATGELF
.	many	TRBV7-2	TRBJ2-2	ASSLGLNTGELF
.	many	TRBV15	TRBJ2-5	ATSRGVFEGVRETQY
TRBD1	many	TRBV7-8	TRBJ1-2	ASSLVYVTGEPGGNYGYT
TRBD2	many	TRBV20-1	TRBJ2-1	SARGTRPSGRSSYNEQF
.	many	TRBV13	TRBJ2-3	ASSLPGDTQY
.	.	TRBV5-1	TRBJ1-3	ASSSNSGNTIY
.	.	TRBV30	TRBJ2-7	AWSGTSSSYEQY
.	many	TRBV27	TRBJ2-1	ASSFGQGGHNEQF
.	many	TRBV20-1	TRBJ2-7	SARRVGSSYEQY
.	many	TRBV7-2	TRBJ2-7	ASSFLGSGVQAGEQY
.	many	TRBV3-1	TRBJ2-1	ASSQGGSSYNEQF
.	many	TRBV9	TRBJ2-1	ASNRAGSYNEQF
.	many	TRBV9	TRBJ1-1	ASSPRPGGENTEAF
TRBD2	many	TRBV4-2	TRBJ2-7	ASSQEIAGQQY
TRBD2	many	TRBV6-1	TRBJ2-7	ASTLSGSAYEQY
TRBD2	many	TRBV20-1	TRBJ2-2	SARGGVWTSGDTGELF
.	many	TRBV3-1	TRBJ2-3	ASSQRQGGDTQY
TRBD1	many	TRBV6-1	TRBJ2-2	ASSPSPGQGAIGELF
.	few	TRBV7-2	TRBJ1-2	ASSLDAYYGYT
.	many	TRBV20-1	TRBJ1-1	SAPEGGKNTEAF
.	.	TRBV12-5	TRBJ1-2	ASVYGLNGYT
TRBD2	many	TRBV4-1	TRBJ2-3	ASSQESPGLAGGITDTQY
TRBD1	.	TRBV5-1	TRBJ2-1	ASSTGQVDNEQF
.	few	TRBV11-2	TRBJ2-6	ASSSSGTVVSGANVLT
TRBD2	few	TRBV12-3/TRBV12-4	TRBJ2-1	ASRGGGVGSYNEQF
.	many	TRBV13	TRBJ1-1	ASSLTEGAF
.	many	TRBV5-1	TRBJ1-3	ASSPTVGNTIY
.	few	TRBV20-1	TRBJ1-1	SARVSRFLNTEAF
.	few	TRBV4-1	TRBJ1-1	ASSQTGSLVNTEAF
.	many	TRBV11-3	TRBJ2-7	ASSPEAQSSYEQY
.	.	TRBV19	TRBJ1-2	ASIQEEGENYGYT